This paragraph covers one T cell receptor (beta chain) sequence. Method: immunoSEQ multiplex PCR; TCRdb's copy keeps in-frame clones and lacks some. This sample carries more than 65,000 clones, around nine tenths of them seen once, and the ten largest clones take approximately 3.4%. This record belongs to a study of T cell changes during pregnancy in multiple sclerosis. Sequenced here: peripheral blood, sampled before pregnancy. This receptor was identified in a female donor with multiple sclerosis, enrolled in a pregnancy study.

This CDR3 reads CSVTGREADTQYF. The CDR3 nucleotides are TGCAGCGTTACGGGCAGGGAGGCAGATACGCAGTATTTT. This chain uses TRBV29-1 with TRBJ2-3, with D possibly being TRBD2 (6 bases). The germline V gene has CDR1 SQVTM and CDR2 ANQGSEA. Deletions cut 5 bases from V and 4 bases from J, with 13 bases between. The CDR3 runs 13 residues.